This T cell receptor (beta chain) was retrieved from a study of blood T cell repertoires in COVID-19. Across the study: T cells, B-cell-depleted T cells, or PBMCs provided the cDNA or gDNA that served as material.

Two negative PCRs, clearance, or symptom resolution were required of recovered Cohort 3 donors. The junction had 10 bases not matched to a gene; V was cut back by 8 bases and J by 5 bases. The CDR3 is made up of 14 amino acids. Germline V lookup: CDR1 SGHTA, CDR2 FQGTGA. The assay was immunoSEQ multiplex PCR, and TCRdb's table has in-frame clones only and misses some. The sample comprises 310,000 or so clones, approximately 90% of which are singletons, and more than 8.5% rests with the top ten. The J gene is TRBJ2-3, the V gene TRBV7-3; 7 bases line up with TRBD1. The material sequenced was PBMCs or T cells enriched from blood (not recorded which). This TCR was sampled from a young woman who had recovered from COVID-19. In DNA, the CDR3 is TGTGCCAGCGGAAGGGGGCAGAAACAAGATACGCAGTATTTT. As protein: CASGRGQKQDTQYF. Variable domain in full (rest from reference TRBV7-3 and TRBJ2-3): GAGVSQTPSNKVTEKGKYVELRCDPISGHTALYWYRQSLGQGPEFLIYFQGTGAADDSGLPNDRFFAVRPEGSVSTLKIQRTERGDSAVYLCASGRGQKQDTQYFGPGTRLTVL.